This T cell receptor beta chain was retrieved from a study of cytomegalovirus exposure and HLA in healthy donors. Assay: immunoSEQ multiplex PCR; the TCRdb copy retains only in-frame clones and omits some. The sample consists of roughly 300,000 clones, about nine tenths of them appearing once. Trimming cost V 4 bases and J 3 bases, with 15 bases left between them. CDR3 size: 15 residues. Germline CDR1 MNHEY, CDR2 SMNVEV (reference sequence). A remark on this clone: What it binds is unknown.

Findings of the study overall: Among TCR beta chains, those listed as cytomegalovirus-associated numbered some 160. In vitro assays verified that three CMV-associated chains recognized CMV antigens specifically.

This clonotype originated in a woman aged 18 to 35 in good health and CMV-seronegative. Material for sequencing was PBMCs. V is TRBV27 and J is TRBJ2-5, with D maybe TRBD1 (5 bases). The CDR3 loop is CASSSFPRQKETQYF. In nucleotides, the CDR3 is TGTGCCAGCAGTTCCTTTCCCAGACAGAAAGAGACCCAGTACTTC.